The rows below give T cell receptor beta chains drawn from one sample of a study of blood T cell repertoires in COVID-19. Assay used: immunoSEQ multiplex PCR; TCRdb lists only in-frame clones, some missing. The sample carries 380,000 or so clones, 88% recorded once. The sequencing input was PBMCs or T cells enriched from blood (not recorded which). The receptor set was obtained from a woman in her forties with acute COVID-19. Both conserved end residues are part of each CDR3. The order of the fields is D gene, J gene, V gene, CDR3 protein. The D gene is left open where the match is weak.

TRBD2	TRBJ2-3	TRBV19	CASQILAGGQDTQYF
NA	TRBJ1-1	TRBV4-1	CATRALNTEAFF
NA	TRBJ1-5	TRBV12-3/TRBV12-4	CASSLTNNQPQHF
TRBD1	TRBJ1-3	TRBV7-9	CASSDRNPGTVKNTIYF
NA	TRBJ2-5	TRBV3-1/TRBV3-2	CASSQVPGKGETQYF
TRBD2	TRBJ2-3	TRBV5-1	CASSFTAGATDTQYF
NA	TRBJ1-3	TRBV19	CASSIGRDGNTIYF
NA	TRBJ2-5	TRBV9	CASSGGETQYF
TRBD1	TRBJ1-4	TRBV19	CASSILGQGGEKLFF
TRBD2	TRBJ2-3	TRBV27	CASSLAGGDADTQYF
NA	TRBJ1-5	TRBV7-2	CASSQTEGRRQPQHF
NA	TRBJ2-2	TRBV5-6	CASSFQEDTGELFF
TRBD1	TRBJ2-7	TRBV7-9	CASSLVAGQGVEQYF
TRBD2	TRBJ2-5	TRBV12-3/TRBV12-4	CATSGAGTQYF
NA	TRBJ2-3	TRBV20-1	CSASQGFRADTQYF
NA	TRBJ1-1	TRBV6-5	CASISEGNTEAFF
TRBD2	TRBJ2-3	TRBV29-1	CSGGLVTSGDLSTDTQYF